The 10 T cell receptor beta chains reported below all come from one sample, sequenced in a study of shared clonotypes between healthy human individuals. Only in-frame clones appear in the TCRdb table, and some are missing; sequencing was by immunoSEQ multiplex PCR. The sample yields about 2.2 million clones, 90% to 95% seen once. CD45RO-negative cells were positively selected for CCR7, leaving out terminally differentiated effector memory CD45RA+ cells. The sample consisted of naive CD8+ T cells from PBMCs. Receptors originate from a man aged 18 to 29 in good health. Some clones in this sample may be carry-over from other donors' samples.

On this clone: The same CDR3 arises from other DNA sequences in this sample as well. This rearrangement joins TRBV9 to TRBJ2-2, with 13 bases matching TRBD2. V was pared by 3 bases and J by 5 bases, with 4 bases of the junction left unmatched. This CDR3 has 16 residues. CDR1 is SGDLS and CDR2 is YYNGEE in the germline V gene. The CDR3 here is CASSDRLAGGTGELFF. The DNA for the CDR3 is TGTGCCAGCAGCGACCGACTAGCGGGAGGAACCGGGGAGCTGTTTTTT.

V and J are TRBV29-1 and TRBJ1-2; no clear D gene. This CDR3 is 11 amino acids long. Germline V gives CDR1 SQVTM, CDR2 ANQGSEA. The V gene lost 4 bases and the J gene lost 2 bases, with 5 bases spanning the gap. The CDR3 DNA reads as TGCAGCGTTGGAGGGAACTATGGCTACACCTTC. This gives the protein CSVGGNYGYTF.

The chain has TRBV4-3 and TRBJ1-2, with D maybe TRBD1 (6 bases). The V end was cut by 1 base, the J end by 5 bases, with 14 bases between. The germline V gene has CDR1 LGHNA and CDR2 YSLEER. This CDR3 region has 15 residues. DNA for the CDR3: TGCGCCAGCAGCCAAGTTAAGGGGGTAAGATATGGCTACACCTTC. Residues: CASSQVKGVRYGYTF.

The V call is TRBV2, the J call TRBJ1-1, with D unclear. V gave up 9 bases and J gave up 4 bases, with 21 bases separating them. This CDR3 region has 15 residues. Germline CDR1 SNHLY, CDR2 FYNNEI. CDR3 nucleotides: TGTGCCAGTCCACGTAGTAGGACTGTCGCCACTGAAGCTTTCTTT. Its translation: CASPRSRTVATEAFF. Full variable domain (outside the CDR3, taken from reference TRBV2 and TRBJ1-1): EPEVTQTPSHQVTQMGQEVILRCVPISNHLYFYWYRQILGQKVEFLVSFYNNEISEKSEIFDDQFSVERPDGSNFTLKIRSTKLEDSAMYFCASPRSRTVATEAFFGQGTRLTVV.

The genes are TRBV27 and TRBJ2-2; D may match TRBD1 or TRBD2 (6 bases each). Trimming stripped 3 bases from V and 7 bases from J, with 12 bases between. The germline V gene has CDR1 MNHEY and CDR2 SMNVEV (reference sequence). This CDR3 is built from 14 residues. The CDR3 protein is CASSFRGRGGELFF. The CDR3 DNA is TGTGCCAGCAGTTTTCGGGGGCGCGGCGGGGAGCTGTTTTTT.

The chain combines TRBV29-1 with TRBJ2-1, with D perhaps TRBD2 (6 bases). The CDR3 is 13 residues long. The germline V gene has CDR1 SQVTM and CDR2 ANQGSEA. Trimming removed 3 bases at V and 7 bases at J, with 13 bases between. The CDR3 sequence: CSVDPPGVNEQFF. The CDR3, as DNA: TGCAGCGTTGATCCCCCGGGAGTTAATGAGCAGTTCTTC.

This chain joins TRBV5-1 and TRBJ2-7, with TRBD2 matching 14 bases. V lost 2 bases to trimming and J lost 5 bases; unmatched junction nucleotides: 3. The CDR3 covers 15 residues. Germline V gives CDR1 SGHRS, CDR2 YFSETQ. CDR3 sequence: CASSFGTSGSHEQYF. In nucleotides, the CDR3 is TGCGCCAGCAGCTTCGGGACTAGCGGGAGCCACGAGCAGTACTTC.

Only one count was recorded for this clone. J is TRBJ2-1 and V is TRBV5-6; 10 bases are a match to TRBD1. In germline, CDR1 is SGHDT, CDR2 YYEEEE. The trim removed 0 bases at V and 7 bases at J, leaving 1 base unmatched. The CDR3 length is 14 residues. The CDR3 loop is CASSLGQGANEQFF. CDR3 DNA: TGTGCCAGCAGCTTGGGACAGGGGGCGAATGAGCAGTTCTTC.

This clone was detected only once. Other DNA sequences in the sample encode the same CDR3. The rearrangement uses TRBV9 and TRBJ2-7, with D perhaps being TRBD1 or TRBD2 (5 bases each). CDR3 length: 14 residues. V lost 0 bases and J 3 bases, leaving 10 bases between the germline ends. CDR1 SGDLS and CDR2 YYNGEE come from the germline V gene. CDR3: CASSVGDGDYEQYF. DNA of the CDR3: TGTGCCAGCAGCGTAGGGGACGGAGACTACGAGCAGTACTTC.

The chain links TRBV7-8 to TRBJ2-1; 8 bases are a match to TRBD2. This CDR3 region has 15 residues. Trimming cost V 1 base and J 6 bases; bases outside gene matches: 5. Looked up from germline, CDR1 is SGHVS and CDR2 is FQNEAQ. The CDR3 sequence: CASSLDGRAGNEQFF. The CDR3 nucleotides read TGTGCCAGCAGCTTAGACGGGAGGGCCGGCAATGAGCAGTTCTTC.